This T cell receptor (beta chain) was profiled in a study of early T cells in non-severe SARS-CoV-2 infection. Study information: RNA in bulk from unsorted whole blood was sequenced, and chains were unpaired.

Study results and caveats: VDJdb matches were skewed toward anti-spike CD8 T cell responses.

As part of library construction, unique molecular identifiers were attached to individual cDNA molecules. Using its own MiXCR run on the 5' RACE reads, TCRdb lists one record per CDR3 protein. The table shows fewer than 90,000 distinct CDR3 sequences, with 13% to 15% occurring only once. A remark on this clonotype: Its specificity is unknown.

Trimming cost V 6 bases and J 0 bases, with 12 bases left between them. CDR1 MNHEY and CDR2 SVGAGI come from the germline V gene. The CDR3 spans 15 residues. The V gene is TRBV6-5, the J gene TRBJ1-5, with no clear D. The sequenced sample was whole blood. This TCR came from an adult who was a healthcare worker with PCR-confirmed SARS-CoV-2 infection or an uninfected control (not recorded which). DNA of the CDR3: TGTGCCAGCAGGATTAGACCGTATAGCAATCAGCCCCAGCATTTT. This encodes CASRIRPYSNQPQHF.